The 28 T cell receptor beta chains presented below share a single source sample, sequenced in a study of shared T cell receptors in the human thymus. TCRdb's table, derived via immunoSEQ multiplex PCR, lists solely in-frame clones and lacks some. The sample shows some 400,000 clones, over 90% of them seen only once. Sequencing used thymocytes. Receptor source: a human donor.

In its sample, this clone was seen a few times. The chain carries TRBV7-2 and TRBJ2-7; D perhaps matches TRBD2 (5 bases). The CDR3 contains 16 residues. V lost 2 bases and J lost 2, with 16 bases in between. The germline CDR1 and CDR2 sequences are SGHTA and FQGNSA. The CDR3 loop reads CASSLHRRGGPYEQYF. CDR3 bases: TGTGCCAGCAGCTTACATCGTCGCGGCGGGCCCTACGAGCAGTACTTC.

This chain connects TRBV4-1 to TRBJ2-3; 11 bases fit TRBD1. The J segment lost 3 bases and the V segment lost 3 bases, leaving 2 bases of the junction unmatched. The CDR3 runs to 15 residues. Germline V gives CDR1 MGHRA, CDR2 YSYEKL. The CDR3 spells CASSQGQGETDTQYF. The CDR3 DNA follows: TGCGCCAGCAGCCAGGGACAGGGGGAAACAGATACGCAGTATTTT.

The V and J genes are TRBV6-8 and TRBJ2-1; 9 bases match TRBD2. This CDR3 region has 15 residues. Germline values: CDR1 MNHGY, CDR2 SAAAGT. V trimming: 2 bases; J trimming: 2 bases; junction bases outside the gene matches: 1. CDR3 sequence reads: CASSYRTSAYNEQFF. CDR3 coding DNA: TGTGCCAGCAGTTACCGGACTAGCGCCTACAATGAGCAGTTCTTC.

The chain is built from TRBV6-5 and TRBJ1-3, with D unresolved. Germline CDR1 and CDR2: MNHEY and SVGAGI. The CDR3 loop spans 16 amino acids. Deletions cut 2 bases from V and 0 bases from J, with 11 bases between. CDR3 sequence: CASSYGSFSSGNTIYF. CDR3 nucleotides: TGTGCCAGCAGTTACGGCAGCTTCAGCTCTGGAAACACCATATATTTT.

The chain employs TRBV5-5 and TRBJ2-3; D gene unclear. There are 15 residues in the CDR3. V shed 2 bases and J shed 0 bases, with 10 bases lying between them. Germline V CDR1 and CDR2: SGHKS, YYEKEE (reference sequence). The DNA of the CDR3 is TGTGCCAGCAGCTTCAGACTGTCTAGCACAGATACGCAGTATTTT. Translated: CASSFRLSSTDTQYF.

The V gene is TRBV19, the J gene TRBJ2-3; maybe TRBD2 (6 bases). V was shortened by 1 base and J by 4 bases, with 18 bases between the two germline ends. The CDR3 covers 17 residues. Germline CDR1 and CDR2: LNHDA and SQIVND (reference sequence). This chain's CDR3 is CASSIGFRAGTADTQYF. CDR3 coding DNA: TGTGCCAGTAGTATAGGTTTTAGGGCGGGAACCGCAGATACGCAGTATTTT.

This clone was seen a few times. This chain links TRBV7-6 with TRBJ2-7; TRBD2 agrees at 7 bases. The CDR3 extends over 16 amino acids. Germline loops: CDR1 SGHVS, CDR2 FNYEAQ. The V gene end was trimmed by 0 bases and the J gene end by 5 bases; junction bases not matched to a gene: 10. CDR3 region: CASSLARTGGLDEQYF. CDR3 in DNA: TGTGCCAGCAGCTTAGCGAGAACGGGAGGTCTGGACGAGCAGTACTTC.

This clone was observed once. The V and J genes are TRBV4-1 and TRBJ2-1; no reliable D call. This CDR3 spans 18 amino acids. Trimming took 0 bases from V and 2 from J, leaving 17 bases between them. Germline loops: CDR1 MGHRA, CDR2 YSYEKL. In DNA, the CDR3 is TGCGCCAGCAGCCAAGAGTCAAATTCCGGTAAAGCCTACAATGAGCAGTTCTTC. Its translation: CASSQESNSGKAYNEQFF.

The chain couples TRBV4-3 to TRBJ2-4, with 7 bases that match TRBD2. Germline V gene sequence: CDR1 LGHNA, CDR2 YSLEER. The CDR3 is 15 residues long. J was trimmed by 7 bases and V by 4 bases; bases with no gene match: 10. The DNA for the CDR3 is TGCGCCAGCAGCCGAGAAACTAGCGACCAGAACATTCAGTACTTC. It translates to CASSRETSDQNIQYF.

J is TRBJ1-1 and V is TRBV5-6; D ambiguous. Looked up from germline, CDR1 is SGHDT and CDR2 is YYEEEE. This CDR3 is 13 amino acids long. The V and J ends lost 2 bases and 4 bases respectively, with 9 bases between them. CDR3 nucleotides: TGTGCCAGCAGCTTCTCTGTTGGCACTGAAGCTTTCTTT. The encoded protein is CASSFSVGTEAFF.

This CDR3 reads CASSTHDSLSNQPQHF. The CDR3 nucleotides are TGTGCCAGTAGTACCCATGACAGTCTTAGCAATCAGCCCCAGCATTTT. The V and J genes are TRBV19 and TRBJ1-5, with a possible D match to TRBD1 (5 bases). The V end was cut by 4 bases, the J end by 0 bases, with 13 bases between. The CDR3 is made up of 16 amino acids. Germline assignment: CDR1 LNHDA and CDR2 SQIVND (reference sequence).

V usage is TRBV18 and J usage is TRBJ2-7; D is possibly TRBD1 or TRBD2 (5 bases each). Germline lookup yields CDR1 KGHSH and CDR2 LQKENI. The CDR3 spans 17 residues. With 4 bases removed from V and 2 bases from J, the gap between germline ends came to 21 bases. CDR3: CASSRTPRGGEAYEQYF. CDR3 nucleotide sequence: TGTGCCAGCTCACGAACTCCGAGGGGTGGAGAAGCCTACGAGCAGTACTTC.

The rearrangement joins TRBV6-1 to TRBJ2-5, with 10 bases identical to TRBD2. CDR1 MNHNS and CDR2 SASEGT come from the germline V gene. V lost 2 bases to trimming and J lost 5 bases; unmatched junction nucleotides: 8. This CDR3 has 16 amino acids. This CDR3 reads CASSESLAGVGETQYF. The CDR3 nucleotides read TGTGCCAGCAGTGAATCCCTAGCGGGAGTCGGGGAGACCCAGTACTTC.

The chain is built from TRBV29-1 and TRBJ1-2; D is possibly TRBD1 (5 bases). Germline lookup yields CDR1 SQVTM and CDR2 ANQGSEA. The CDR3 has 12 residues. Trimming removed 0 bases at V and 8 bases at J, with 10 bases between. The CDR3 DNA is TGCAGCGTTGAAGAAAGATCAGGGGGCTACACCTTC. Translation gives CSVEERSGGYTF.

Notes on this clone: The sample holds other DNA sequences that translate to the same CDR3. The chain joins TRBV9 to TRBJ1-1; no clear D gene. In germline, CDR1 is SGDLS, CDR2 YYNGEE. The CDR3 contains 13 residues. V shed 0 bases and J shed 1 base, with 4 bases lying between them. CDR3 residues: CASSVERNTEAFF. The CDR3 DNA sequence: TGTGCCAGCAGCGTAGAGAGGAACACTGAAGCTTTCTTT.

V is TRBV4-3 and J is TRBJ2-7; the match to TRBD2 covers 12 bases. The junction had 10 bases not matched to a gene; V was cut back by 0 bases and J by 4 bases. The CDR3 totals 18 residues. CDR1 LGHNA and CDR2 YSLEER come from the germline V gene. The CDR3 bases are TGCGCCAGCAGCCAAGAGGCGGGACTAGCGGGCATTTTGTACGAGCAGTACTTC. It yields the protein CASSQEAGLAGILYEQYF.

The rearrangement links TRBV19 to TRBJ2-1; 10 bases map to TRBD2. This CDR3 is 15 amino acids long. Germline loops: CDR1 LNHDA, CDR2 SQIVND (reference sequence). Trimming removed 9 bases from V and 0 bases from J; junction bases left unmatched: 5. The CDR3 protein is CASVTSGDSYNEQFF. CDR3 DNA sequence: TGTGCCAGCGTAACTAGCGGGGACTCCTACAATGAGCAGTTCTTC.

The CDR3 bases are TGTGCCAGCACCCCTGGGGAGGGGGCGACCCGGGAAGCTTTCTTT. Translating gives CASTPGEGATREAFF. J is TRBJ1-1 and V is TRBV27; 7 positions match TRBD1. The germline gives CDR1 MNHEY, CDR2 SMNVEV (reference sequence). The CDR3 is 15 amino acids. With 7 bases clipped from V and 8 bases from J, the junction kept 16 bases outside the gene matches.

The chain couples TRBV4-1 to TRBJ2-1, with 9 bases lining up with TRBD2. The CDR3 contains 17 residues. Germline V gene lookup returns CDR1 MGHRA and CDR2 YSYEKL. Trimming took 1 base from V and 5 from J; bases not matched to a gene: 9. The CDR3 loop is CASSQGAGGMADNEQFF. Here the CDR3 DNA reads TGCGCCAGCAGCCAAGGAGCGGGAGGAATGGCGGACAATGAGCAGTTCTTC.

V usage is TRBV2 and J usage is TRBJ2-3, with 13 bases lining up with TRBD2. The CDR3 is 21 residues long. V dropped 7 bases and J dropped 0; count of bases not matched to a gene: 19. The germline V gene has CDR1 SNHLY and CDR2 FYNNEI. The CDR3 reads CASTPRGRTTSGRVSTDTQYF. The CDR3 region has the DNA TGTGCCAGCACCCCCCGGGGCAGGACAACTAGCGGGAGGGTAAGCACAGATACGCAGTATTTT.

This chain uses TRBV25-1 with TRBJ2-1, with TRBD2 matching 7 bases. The CDR3 is made up of 17 amino acids. Germline V gene data show CDR1 as MGHDK and CDR2 as SYGVNS. The ends lost 3 bases at V and 5 bases at J; junction bases unmatched: 13. CDR3 DNA sequence: TGTGCCAGCAGTGACTCTGGGCGGCGGGAGAGACACAATGAGCAGTTCTTC. Its translation: CASSDSGRRERHNEQFF.

The count of this clone is one. This rearrangement joins TRBV7-2 to TRBJ2-3; D call uncertain. Trimming took 4 bases from V and 0 from J, leaving 14 bases between them. CDR3 length: 16 residues. Germline-derived CDR1 and CDR2 are SGHTA and FQGNSA. The CDR3 coding sequence is TGTGCCAGCAGCTCTCCTGTCCATGCTAGCACAGATACGCAGTATTTT. This gives the protein CASSSPVHASTDTQYF.

The gene calls are TRBV11-2 and TRBJ1-3; D is undetermined. V was trimmed by 0 bases and J by 0 bases, leaving 15 bases between them. Germline V lookup: CDR1 SGHAT, CDR2 FQNNGV. CDR3 size: 18 residues. The CDR3 sequence is CASSLDYTRLLSGNTIYF. The CDR3 nucleotides are TGTGCCAGCAGCTTAGATTATACGAGACTGCTCTCTGGAAACACCATATATTTT.

V and J are TRBV6-6 and TRBJ1-2; no clear D gene. CDR1 is MNHNY and CDR2 is SVGAGI in the germline V gene (reference sequence). The CDR3 spans 11 residues. Trimming left V 6 bases short and J 8 bases short, with 10 bases between. The CDR3 is CASRSPEGYTF. The CDR3 DNA follows: TGTGCCAGCAGAAGTCCTGAGGGCTACACCTTC.

As DNA, the CDR3 is TGTGCCAGCAGTCGGGGGGATACGCAGTATTTT. This translates into CASSRGDTQYF. The rearrangement uses TRBV9 and TRBJ2-3; possible D gene TRBD2, 6 bases. Germline CDR1 reads SGDLS; CDR2 reads YYNGEE. The CDR3 runs to 11 residues. V was pared by 5 bases and J by 6 bases, with 7 bases between.

V gene TRBV6-1 combines with J gene TRBJ1-2; D ambiguous. Trimming removed 5 bases at V and 7 bases at J, with 11 bases between. The CDR3 sequence is 12 residues long. Germline lookup yields CDR1 MNHNS and CDR2 SASEGT. Here the CDR3 DNA reads TGTGCCAGCAGTCCTCCTGGGTTTGGCTACACCTTC. Encoded protein: CASSPPGFGYTF.

There are a few counts of this clone. The V gene is TRBV27, the J gene TRBJ1-5; a possible D gene is TRBD1 (6 bases). Germline assignment: CDR1 MNHEY and CDR2 SMNVEV (reference sequence). The length of the CDR3 is 13 residues. With 10 bases removed from V and 7 bases from J, the gap between germline ends came to 17 bases. CDR3 DNA: TGTGCCACCGGCTCTGGGGGCAGGCAGCCCCAGCATTTT. Protein sequence: CATGSGGRQPQHF.

This rearrangement joins TRBV5-6 to TRBJ2-1; TRBD2 agrees at 7 bases. Looked up from germline, CDR1 is SGHDT and CDR2 is YYEEEE. The ends lost 0 bases at V and 5 bases at J; junction bases unmatched: 11. This CDR3 region has 17 residues. The CDR3 spells CASSLGGLAGDNNEQFF. CDR3 nucleotide sequence: TGTGCCAGCAGCTTGGGTGGCCTCGCGGGAGATAACAATGAGCAGTTCTTC.